These 17 T cell receptor beta chains were sequenced from one sample in a study of beta chain features in type 1 diabetes. Expressed TCRB transcripts were sequenced, since all the RNA that had been isolated was reverse transcribed. Method: immunoSEQ multiplex PCR; TCRdb's copy keeps in-frame clones and lacks some. The table records around 350,000 clones, over 10% of them present only once. The material sequenced was naive CD4+ T cells from blood. These receptors originate from a man aged 18 to 29 in good health.

This clone was seen a few times. The CDR3 loop reads CSVERQNLNTEAFF. The CDR3 DNA sequence: TGCAGCGTTGAGAGGCAGAACTTGAACACTGAAGCTTTCTTT. The chain uses TRBV29-1 and TRBJ1-1; D remains ambiguous. CDR1 and CDR2 (germline): SQVTM, ANQGSEA. Trimming cost V 3 bases and J 0 bases, with 11 bases left between them. This CDR3 region has 14 residues. The complete variable domain, with remaining parts taken from reference TRBV29-1 and TRBJ1-1, reads SAVISQKPSRDICQRGTSLTIQCQVDSQVTMMFWYRQQPGQSLTLIATANQGSEATYESGFVIDKFPISRPNLTFSTLTVSNMSPEDSSIYLCSVERQNLNTEAFFGQGTRLTVV.

The chain recombines TRBV5-1 with TRBJ2-3; TRBD1 aligns across 9 bases. The CDR3 contains 15 residues. The V and J ends lost 0 bases and 3 bases, in that order; junction bases with no gene match: 2. Germline-derived CDR1 and CDR2 are SGHRS and YFSETQ. The CDR3 sequence is CASSLVGQGTDTQYF. CDR3 nucleotide sequence: TGCGCCAGCAGCTTGGTCGGACAGGGGACAGATACGCAGTATTTT.

DNA of the CDR3: TGTGCCAGCAGCTTAGCCTCATCCGGGGGTTCTAACTATGGCTACACCTTC. As protein: CASSLASSGGSNYGYTF. The chain carries TRBV7-9 and TRBJ1-2; D perhaps matches TRBD1 (5 bases). Trimming pared 0 bases from V and 0 bases from J, leaving 14 bases between. The germline V gene has CDR1 SEHNR and CDR2 FQNEAQ (reference sequence). This CDR3 region has 17 residues.

The chain employs TRBV7-2 and TRBJ2-1; 8 nucleotides agree with TRBD1. With V trimmed by 7 bases and J by 9 bases, 11 bases remained unmatched. This CDR3 region has 14 residues. Germline values: CDR1 SGHTA, CDR2 FQGNSA. As DNA, the CDR3 is TGTGCCAGCACCCAGGGGGCGCGATGGGGTGAGCAGTTCTTC. Translating gives CASTQGARWGEQFF.

This clone was observed a few times. The chain employs TRBV7-9 and TRBJ2-6; 9 bases agree with TRBD1. There are 18 residues in the CDR3. CDR1 and CDR2 from the germline V gene are SEHNR and FQNEAQ (reference sequence). Losses at the gene ends were 4 bases for V and 2 bases for J; bases not matched to a gene: 9. The CDR3 sequence is CASSWGGQGRPGANVLTF. The CDR3 coding sequence is TGTGCCAGCAGCTGGGGGGGACAGGGCCGTCCTGGGGCCAACGTCCTGACTTTC.

This clone was counted between two and nine times. This rearrangement joins TRBV10-3 to TRBJ2-3; 8 bases align to TRBD2. This CDR3 is built from 16 residues. The V and J ends lost 0 bases and 3 bases, in that order; junction bases with no gene match: 5. CDR1 and CDR2 (germline): ENHRY, SYGVKD. The CDR3 DNA is TGTGCCATCAGTGAGTCGGTCGGGGGGGTAACAGATACGCAGTATTTT. As protein: CAISESVGGVTDTQYF.

The chain has TRBV6-5 and TRBJ1-1; perhaps TRBD1 as D (6 bases). This CDR3 has 15 amino acids. The ends were cut back, 2 bases at V and 0 bases at J, with 10 bases in the middle. Germline values: CDR1 MNHEY, CDR2 SVGAGI. CDR3 region: CASSYGTFMNTEAFF. For the CDR3, the DNA is TGTGCCAGCAGTTACGGGACATTTATGAACACTGAAGCTTTCTTT.

This chain uses TRBV25-1 with TRBJ1-2, with D possibly being TRBD1 (5 bases). Between the trimmed V and J ends, which lost 7 bases and 2 bases, there was a span of 17 bases. The germline gives CDR1 MGHDK, CDR2 SYGVNS. The CDR3 consists of 15 residues. The CDR3 loop is CASIEEGRKNYGYTF. The CDR3 nucleotides are TGTGCCAGCATCGAGGAGGGACGGAAGAACTATGGCTACACCTTC.

This clone was seen a handful of times. The chain employs TRBV5-1 and TRBJ2-1; TRBD1 agrees at 7 bases. The CDR3 sequence is 15 residues long. V shed 5 bases and J 7 bases; nucleotides not matched to a gene: 12. Germline assignment: CDR1 SGHRS and CDR2 YFSETQ. CDR3 sequence reads: CASRQTGILVNEQFF. CDR3 DNA sequence: TGCGCCAGCAGACAGACAGGGATTTTGGTAAATGAGCAGTTCTTC.

This clone was seen more than once but under ten times. The chain has TRBV7-2 and TRBJ1-5; D ambiguous. The CDR3 is made up of 14 amino acids. Germline V lookup: CDR1 SGHTA, CDR2 FQGNSA. Trimming stripped 1 base from V and 9 bases from J, with 13 bases between. CDR3 sequence (DNA): TGTGCCAGCAGCTTAGGGGAGACCTTTCGGCCCCAGCATTTT. Translating gives CASSLGETFRPQHF.

On this clone itself: This sample includes further DNA sequences coding for the same CDR3. The gene calls are TRBV28 and TRBJ1-5; 7 nucleotides align to TRBD1. The CDR3 spans 15 residues. V gave up 3 bases and J gave up 4 bases; unmatched junction bases: 6. Germline CDR1 is MDHEN and CDR2 is SYDVKM. The CDR3, as DNA: TGTGCCAGCAGTTTTGGAGGGGGCCGGAATCAGCCCCAGCATTTT. This translates into CASSFGGGRNQPQHF.

Only a few counts were recorded for this clone. The chain joins TRBV6-5 to TRBJ1-2, with unresolved D. The CDR3 length is 14 residues. Germline CDR1 is MNHEY and CDR2 is SVGAGI. With 0 bases removed from V and 2 bases from J, the gap between germline ends came to 7 bases. CDR3 coding DNA: TGTGCCAGCAGTTACTCGAACACAAACTATGGCTACACCTTC. Its protein product is CASSYSNTNYGYTF.

The chain carries TRBV9 and TRBJ2-7; D is perhaps TRBD2 (6 bases). The germline V and J ends were trimmed by 0 bases and 4 bases, with 11 bases remaining between them. CDR3 length equals 14 residues. CDR1 is SGDLS, CDR2 YYNGEE, per germline. CDR3 residues: CASSVAPGRYEQYF. The CDR3 region has the DNA TGTGCCAGCAGCGTAGCCCCAGGGAGGTACGAGCAGTACTTC. Full variable domain (missing parts from reference TRBV9 and TRBJ2-7): DSGVTQTPKHLITATGQRVTLRCSPRSGDLSVYWYQQSLDQGLQFLIQYYNGEERAKGNILERFSAQQFPDLHSELNLSSLELGDSALYFCASSVAPGRYEQYFGPGTRLTVT.

For this clone: The identical CDR3 is also encoded by other nucleotide sequences in the sample. The chain employs TRBV5-5 and TRBJ2-7, with unresolved D. Looked up from germline, CDR1 is SGHKS and CDR2 is YYEKEE (reference sequence). CDR3 length: 12 amino acids. V lost 1 base, J lost 0 bases, and 2 bases lay in between. The CDR3 DNA is TGTGCCAGCAGCTTGCTCTCCTACGAGCAGTACTTC. It encodes CASSLLSYEQYF.

This sequence joins TRBV15 and TRBJ1-1; D gene ambiguous. With 0 bases removed from V and 3 bases from J, the gap between germline ends came to 14 bases. The length of the CDR3 is 16 residues. Germline loops: CDR1 LNHNV, CDR2 YYDKDF (reference sequence). This chain's CDR3 is CATSRDLSGGHTEAFF. Here the CDR3 DNA reads TGTGCCACCAGCAGAGATCTGTCCGGCGGTCACACTGAAGCTTTCTTT.

The chain couples TRBV9 to TRBJ2-5; TRBD2 is a possible D gene (7 bases). The CDR3 has 15 residues. Germline CDR1 SGDLS, CDR2 YYNGEE. V shed 0 bases and J shed 5 bases, with 14 bases lying between them. CDR3 coding DNA: TGTGCCAGCAGCGTAGGGGGAGGGGGTTGGGAGACCCAGTACTTC. It translates to CASSVGGGGWETQYF.

V usage is TRBV10-3 and J usage is TRBJ2-1; weak D call: TRBD2 (5 bases). The CDR3 consists of 12 residues. V was clipped by 7 bases and J by 5 bases, with 9 bases between them. In germline, CDR1 is ENHRY, CDR2 SYGVKD. For the CDR3, the DNA is TGTGCCATCACCCCCGGGAACAATGAGCAGTTCTTC. This gives the protein CAITPGNNEQFF.